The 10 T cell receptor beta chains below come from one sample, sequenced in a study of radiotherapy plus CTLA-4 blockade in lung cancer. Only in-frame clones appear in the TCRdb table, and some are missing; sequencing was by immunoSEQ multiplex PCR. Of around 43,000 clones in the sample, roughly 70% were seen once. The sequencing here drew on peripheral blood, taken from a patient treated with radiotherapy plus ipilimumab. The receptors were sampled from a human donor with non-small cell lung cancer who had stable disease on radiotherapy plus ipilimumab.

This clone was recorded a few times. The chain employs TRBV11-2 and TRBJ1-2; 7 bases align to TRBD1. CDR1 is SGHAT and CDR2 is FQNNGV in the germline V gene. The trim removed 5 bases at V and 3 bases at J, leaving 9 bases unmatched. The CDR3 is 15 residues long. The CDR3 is CASSTGTADYYGYTF. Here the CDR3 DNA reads TGTGCCAGCAGCACTGGGACAGCAGATTACTATGGCTACACCTTC.

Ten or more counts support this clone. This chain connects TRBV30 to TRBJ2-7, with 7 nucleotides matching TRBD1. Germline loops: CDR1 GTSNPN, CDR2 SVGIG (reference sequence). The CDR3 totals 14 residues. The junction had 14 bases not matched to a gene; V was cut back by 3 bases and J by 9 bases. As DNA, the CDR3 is TGTGCCTGGAGAAGAACCGACAGGGAAAGGGGGCAGTACTTC. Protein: CAWRRTDRERGQYF.

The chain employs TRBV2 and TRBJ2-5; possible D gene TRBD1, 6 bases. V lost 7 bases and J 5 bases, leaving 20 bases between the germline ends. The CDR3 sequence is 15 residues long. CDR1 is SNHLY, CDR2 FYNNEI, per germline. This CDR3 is CASTPGQKLTETQYF. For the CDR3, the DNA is TGTGCCAGCACCCCAGGACAGAAACTTACGGAGACCCAGTACTTC.

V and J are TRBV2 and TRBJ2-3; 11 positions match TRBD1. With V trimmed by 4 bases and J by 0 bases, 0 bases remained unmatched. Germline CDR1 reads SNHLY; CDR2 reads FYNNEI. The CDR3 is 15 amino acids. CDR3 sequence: CASSGTGGSTDTQYF. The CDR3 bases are TGTGCCAGCAGTGGGACAGGGGGCAGCACAGATACGCAGTATTTT.

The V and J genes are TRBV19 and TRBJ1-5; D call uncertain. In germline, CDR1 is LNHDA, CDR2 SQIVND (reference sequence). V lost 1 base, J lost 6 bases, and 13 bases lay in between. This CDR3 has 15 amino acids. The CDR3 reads CASSIAARSSQPQHF. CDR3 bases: TGTGCCAGTAGTATAGCCGCCAGGTCATCTCAGCCCCAGCATTTT.

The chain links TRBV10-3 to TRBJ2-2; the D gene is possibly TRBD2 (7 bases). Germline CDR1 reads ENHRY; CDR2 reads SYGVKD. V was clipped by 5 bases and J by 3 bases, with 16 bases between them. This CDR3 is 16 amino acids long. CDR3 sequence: CAISLRGGGDTGELFF. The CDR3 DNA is TGTGCCATCAGTCTCCGAGGGGGGGGTGACACCGGGGAGCTGTTTTTT.

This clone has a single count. The CDR3 coding sequence is TGTGCCATCAGTGAGTCGCCGACAGAAGAGACCCAGTACTTC. Protein product: CAISESPTEETQYF. This sequence joins TRBV10-3 and TRBJ2-5; D is perhaps TRBD1 (5 bases). Looked up from germline, CDR1 is ENHRY and CDR2 is SYGVKD. Trimming removed 0 bases at V and 3 bases at J, with 8 bases between. The CDR3 is made up of 14 amino acids.

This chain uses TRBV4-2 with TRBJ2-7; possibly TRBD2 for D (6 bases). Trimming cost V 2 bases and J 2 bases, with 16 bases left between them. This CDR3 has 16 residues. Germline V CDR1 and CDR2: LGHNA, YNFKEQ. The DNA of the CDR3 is TGTGCCAGCAGCCAATGGGGAGCGGGTAACCCCTACGAGCAGTACTTC. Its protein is CASSQWGAGNPYEQYF.

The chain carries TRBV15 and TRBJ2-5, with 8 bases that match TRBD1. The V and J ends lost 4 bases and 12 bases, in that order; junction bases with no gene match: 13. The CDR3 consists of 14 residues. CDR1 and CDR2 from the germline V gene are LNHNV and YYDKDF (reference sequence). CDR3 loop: CATSKELRGRVKYF. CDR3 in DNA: TGTGCCACCAGCAAAGAGCTCAGGGGGCGCGTTAAGTACTTC.

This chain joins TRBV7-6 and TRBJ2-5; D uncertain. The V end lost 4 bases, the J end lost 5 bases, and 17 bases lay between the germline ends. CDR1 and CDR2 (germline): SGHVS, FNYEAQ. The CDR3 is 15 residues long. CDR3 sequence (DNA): TGTGCCAGCAGCTCCCCGAGACTGGGTGGCGAGACCCAGTACTTC. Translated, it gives CASSSPRLGGETQYF.